The 18 T cell receptor beta chains presented below share a single source sample, sequenced in a study of OX40 agonist ivuxolimab in advanced cancers. Produced via immunoSEQ multiplex PCR; TCRdb's table is partial and in-frame only. The sample has around 23,000 clones, 65% to 80% seen once. This sample comprised CD4+ or CD8+ T cells sorted from blood, obtained in a trial of the OX40 agonist ivuxolimab. The origin of the receptors is an adult with an advanced solid tumor such as melanoma, head and neck, liver or kidney cancer.

This clone has more than one count but fewer than ten. V usage is TRBV5-1 and J usage is TRBJ2-7; 8 bases align to TRBD1. CDR1 is SGHRS and CDR2 is YFSETQ in the germline V gene. The V and J ends lost 4 bases and 5 bases, in that order; junction bases with no gene match: 17. This CDR3 is 17 amino acids long. The CDR3 loop is CASSHPRWTGKGHEQYF. The CDR3 DNA sequence: TGCGCCAGCAGCCACCCGCGGTGGACAGGGAAGGGTCACGAGCAGTACTTC.

The chain is built from TRBV7-9 and TRBJ2-5, with 7 bases identical to TRBD2. CDR1 and CDR2 from the germline V gene are SEHNR and FQNEAQ (reference sequence). The CDR3 is 14 residues long. V gave up 1 base and J gave up 1 base; unmatched junction bases: 0. This CDR3 reads CASSLGGGQETQYF. DNA of the CDR3: TGTGCCAGCAGCTTAGGGGGGGGCCAAGAGACCCAGTACTTC.

The J gene is TRBJ1-1, the V gene TRBV6-5, with D hard to call. The CDR3 sequence is 14 residues long. The V gene lost 2 bases and the J gene lost 0 bases, with 7 bases spanning the gap. The germline gives CDR1 MNHEY, CDR2 SVGAGI. The CDR3 DNA is TGTGCCAGCAGTTACGGCCTCTTGAACACTGAAGCTTTCTTT. Residues: CASSYGLLNTEAFF.

The gene calls are TRBV5-1 and TRBJ2-3, with TRBD2 matching over 11 bases. V lost 3 bases and J lost 1; bases outside the gene matches: 4. The CDR3 loop spans 16 amino acids. Germline CDR1 SGHRS, CDR2 YFSETQ. CDR3 amino acids: CASSSSTSGGTDTQYF. The DNA for the CDR3 is TGCGCCAGCAGCTCATCGACTAGCGGGGGCACAGATACGCAGTATTTT.

The chain combines TRBV6-6 with TRBJ1-4; D perhaps matches TRBD1 (6 bases). Looked up from germline, CDR1 is MNHNY and CDR2 is SVGAGI (reference sequence). This CDR3 region has 13 residues. V was pared by 7 bases and J by 7 bases, with 13 bases between. DNA for the CDR3: TGTGCCAGCAAAGGGGGGACAAGTGAAAAACTGTTTTTT. Its protein is CASKGGTSEKLFF.

This chain links TRBV28 with TRBJ1-1; D call uncertain. This CDR3 is 15 amino acids long. From germline, CDR1 is MDHEN and CDR2 SYDVKM. Trimming shortened V by 3 bases and J by 4 bases, and 15 bases separated the two germline ends. The CDR3 here is CASSFVREVATEAFF. The CDR3 DNA sequence: TGTGCCAGCAGTTTCGTCCGGGAGGTTGCCACTGAAGCTTTCTTT.

The chain joins TRBV6-1 to TRBJ1-1; D gene ambiguous. V gave up 8 bases and J gave up 1 base, with 11 bases separating them. CDR1 is MNHNS and CDR2 is SASEGT in the germline V gene. The CDR3 has 13 amino acids. The CDR3 reads CASEAGGNTEAFF. CDR3 DNA: TGTGCCAGCGAGGCGGGAGGGAACACTGAAGCTTTCTTT.

This sequence joins TRBV7-3 and TRBJ2-5; D may be TRBD1 (5 bases). The length of the CDR3 is 15 residues. Germline loops: CDR1 SGHTA, CDR2 FQGTGA. Deletions cut 5 bases from V and 1 base from J, with 14 bases between. CDR3 nucleotide sequence: TGTGCCAGCAGCCCTTTCCCGACAGCCCAAGAGACCCAGTACTTC. It specifies CASSPFPTAQETQYF.

CDR3 DNA: TGTGCCAGCAGCGTCGACAGGGCAGCTGGGGCCAACGTCCTGACTTTC. This sequence encodes CASSVDRAAGANVLTF. The J gene is TRBJ2-6, the V gene TRBV5-4; 7 bases are a match to TRBD1. J gave up 2 bases and V 4 bases, and 6 bases lay outside the gene matches. The CDR3 has 16 amino acids. Germline CDR1 is SGHNT and CDR2 is YYREEE (reference sequence).

J is TRBJ2-2 and V is TRBV5-1, with D possibly matching TRBD1 (6 bases). Trimming took 6 bases from V and 1 from J, leaving 10 bases between them. The CDR3 has 14 residues. Per the germline V gene, CDR1 is SGHRS and CDR2 is YFSETQ. CDR3 sequence reads: CASTPTGNTGELFF. CDR3 nucleotide sequence: TGCGCCAGCACCCCGACAGGGAACACCGGGGAGCTGTTTTTT.

This clone has a handful of counts. The chain couples TRBV23-1 to TRBJ1-1; the D gene is possibly TRBD1 (6 bases). TRBV23-1 has ORF status, its function being uncertain. With 0 bases removed from V and 2 bases from J, the gap between germline ends came to 22 bases. CDR3 size: 19 residues. The CDR3 is CASSQSRGRVGTPNTEAFF. DNA for the CDR3: TGCGCCAGCAGTCAATCAAGAGGACGGGTGGGGACACCTAACACTGAAGCTTTCTTT.

The J gene is TRBJ2-6, the V gene TRBV6-1; D not certain. The CDR3 sequence is 15 residues long. CDR1 is MNHNS, CDR2 SASEGT, per germline. The germline V and J ends were trimmed by 0 bases and 0 bases, with 3 bases remaining between them. CDR3 bases: TGTGCCAGCAGTGAAGCGGGCTCTGGGGCCAACGTCCTGACTTTC. This encodes CASSEAGSGANVLTF.

This rearrangement joins TRBV6-6 to TRBJ2-1; D ambiguous. The V and J ends lost 5 bases and 4 bases respectively, with 9 bases between them. Germline-derived CDR1 and CDR2 are MNHNY and SVGAGI (reference sequence). CDR3 length: 13 residues. CDR3 in DNA: TGTGCCAGCAGTAACCTCGTATACAATGAGCAGTTCTTC. Translating gives CASSNLVYNEQFF.

This clone was counted once. This chain uses TRBV7-8 with TRBJ2-1; possibly TRBD2 for D (5 bases). V was cut by 5 bases and J by 12 bases, with 14 bases left in between. CDR1 and CDR2 from the germline V gene are SGHVS and FQNEAQ. The length of the CDR3 is 12 residues. In DNA form, the CDR3 reads TGTGCCAGCAGCGACCCGCCCGGAGGGCAGTTCTTC. Translating gives CASSDPPGGQFF.

V usage is TRBV19 and J usage is TRBJ1-6, with 7 bases aligning to TRBD1. The trim removed 10 bases at V and 7 bases at J, leaving 13 bases unmatched. CDR1 and CDR2 from the germline V gene are LNHDA and SQIVND (reference sequence). This CDR3 comprises 15 residues. The CDR3 here is CATTKGGGSNSPLHF. CDR3 bases: TGTGCCACCACTAAGGGAGGGGGCAGCAATTCACCCCTCCACTTT.

The V and J genes are TRBV30 and TRBJ1-4; TRBD1 matches 7 bases. The trim removed 8 bases at V and 5 bases at J, leaving 5 bases unmatched. The CDR3 is 12 residues long. Per the germline V gene, CDR1 is GTSNPN and CDR2 is SVGIG (reference sequence). CDR3 nucleotide sequence: TGTGCCATGGGACAGACAAATGAAAAACTGTTTTTT. Encoded protein: CAMGQTNEKLFF.

This chain joins TRBV30 and TRBJ1-6, with 9 bases lining up with TRBD1. With V trimmed by 0 bases and J by 10 bases, 1 base remained unmatched. This CDR3 is built from 13 residues. Germline lookup yields CDR1 GTSNPN and CDR2 SVGIG (reference sequence). This chain's CDR3 is CAWSVTGGSPLHF. CDR3 sequence (DNA): TGTGCCTGGAGTGTCACAGGGGGCTCACCCCTCCACTTT. Drawing the rest from reference TRBV30 and TRBJ1-6, the complete variable domain is SQTIHQWPATLVQPVGSPLSLECTVEGTSNPNLYWYRQAAGRGLQLLFYSVGIGQISSEVPQNLSASRPQDRQFILSSKKLLLSDSGFYLCAWSVTGGSPLHFGNGTRLTVT.

This chain connects TRBV5-1 to TRBJ2-2; TRBD2 aligns across 11 bases. Trimming took 6 bases from V and 1 from J; bases not matched to a gene: 5. Germline V CDR1 and CDR2: SGHRS, YFSETQ. CDR3 size: 16 residues. In DNA, the CDR3 is TGCGCCAGCATCCCTAGCGGGAGGATGAACACCGGGGAGCTGTTTTTT. Its translation is CASIPSGRMNTGELFF.